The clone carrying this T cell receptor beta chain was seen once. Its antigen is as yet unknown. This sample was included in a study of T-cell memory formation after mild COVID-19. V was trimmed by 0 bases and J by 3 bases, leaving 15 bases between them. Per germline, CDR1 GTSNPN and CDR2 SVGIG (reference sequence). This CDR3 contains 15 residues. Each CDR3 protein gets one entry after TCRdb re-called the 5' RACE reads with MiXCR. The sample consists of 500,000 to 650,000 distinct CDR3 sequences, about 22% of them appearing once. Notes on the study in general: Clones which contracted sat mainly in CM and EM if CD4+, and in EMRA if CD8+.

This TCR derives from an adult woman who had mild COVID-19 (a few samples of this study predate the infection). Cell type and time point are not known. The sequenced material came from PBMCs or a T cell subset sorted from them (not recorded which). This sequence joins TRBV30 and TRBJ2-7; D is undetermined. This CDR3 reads CAWSVPSFQNYEQYF. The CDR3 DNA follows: TGTGCCTGGAGTGTACCATCATTTCAGAACTACGAGCAGTACTTC.